This TCR beta chain is from a study of blood T cell repertoires in COVID-19. Study-wide context: The United States, Italy and Spain provided the acute and convalescent COVID-19 samples.

From germline, CDR1 is LGHNA and CDR2 YSLEER. Germline trimming cut 0 bases from V and 6 bases from J; bases unmatched to any gene: 7. This CDR3 spans 16 amino acids. Data came from immunoSEQ multiplex PCR; TCRdb stores just in-frame clones and leaves some out. The sample carries 140,000 to 150,000 clones, around 80% recorded once. The TCR originated in a human donor with acute or convalescent COVID-19. The donor label of this sample is uncertain. The chain employs TRBV4-3 and TRBJ1-1; 10 bases match TRBD1. Sample: peripheral blood. The CDR3, as DNA: TGCGCCAGCAGCCAAGAAATGGACAGGGGGGTCGCTGAAGCTTTCTTT. Translating it yields CASSQEMDRGVAEAFF.